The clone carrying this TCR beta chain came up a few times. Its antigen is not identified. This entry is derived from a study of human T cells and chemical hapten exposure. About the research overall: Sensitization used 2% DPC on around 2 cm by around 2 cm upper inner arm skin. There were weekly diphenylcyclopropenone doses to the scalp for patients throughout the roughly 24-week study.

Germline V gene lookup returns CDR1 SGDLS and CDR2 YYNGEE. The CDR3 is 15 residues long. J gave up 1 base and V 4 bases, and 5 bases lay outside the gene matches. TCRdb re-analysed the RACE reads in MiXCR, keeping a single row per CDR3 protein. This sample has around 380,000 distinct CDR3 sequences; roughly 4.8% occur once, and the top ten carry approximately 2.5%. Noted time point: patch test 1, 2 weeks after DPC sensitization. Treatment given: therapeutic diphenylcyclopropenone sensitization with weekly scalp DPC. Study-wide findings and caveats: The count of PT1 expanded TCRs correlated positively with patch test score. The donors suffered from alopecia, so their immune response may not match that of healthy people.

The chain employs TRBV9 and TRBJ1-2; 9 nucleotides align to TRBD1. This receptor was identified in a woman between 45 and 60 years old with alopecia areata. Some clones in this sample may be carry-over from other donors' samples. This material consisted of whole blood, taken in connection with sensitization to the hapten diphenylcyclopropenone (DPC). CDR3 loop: CASSTRTGDNYGYTF. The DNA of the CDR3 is TGTGCCAGCAGCACAAGGACAGGGGATAACTATGGCTACACCTTC.